This passage covers 15 T cell receptor beta chains from one sample sequenced in a study of blood T cell repertoires in COVID-19. Produced via immunoSEQ multiplex PCR; TCRdb's table is partial and in-frame only. The sample carries over 150,000 clones, about four fifths recorded once. The sample was peripheral blood. The receptors derive from an elderly woman with acute or convalescent COVID-19.

The genes are TRBV1 and TRBJ1-5. TRBV1 is recorded as a pseudogene. This CDR3 region has 15 residues. The CDR3, as DNA: TGCACCAGCAGCCAAGACCCCCGGGGGTTTCAGCCCCAGCATTTT. It encodes CTSSQDPRGFQPQHF.

The count of this clone is one. The genes are TRBV3-1 (or the pseudogene TRBV3-2) and TRBJ1-6, with TRBD1 matching over 7 bases. The germline V gene has CDR1 LGHDT and CDR2 YNNKEL (reference sequence). The CDR3 runs 16 residues. Losses at the gene ends were 1 base for V and 3 bases for J; bases not matched to a gene: 3. This CDR3 is CASSQGGQIYNSPLHF. The DNA for the CDR3 is TGTGCCAGCAGCCAAGGGGGACAGATCTATAATTCACCCCTCCACTTT.

This clone has more than one count but fewer than ten. This sequence joins TRBV19 and TRBJ1-5; no clear D. CDR3 length: 15 residues. Germline CDR1 and CDR2: LNHDA and SQIVND (reference sequence). Trimming pared 6 bases from V and 0 bases from J, leaving 12 bases between. CDR3 in amino acids: CASRFEDHSNQPQHF. The CDR3 coding sequence is TGTGCCAGTAGATTTGAGGATCATAGCAATCAGCCCCAGCATTTT.

The rearrangement links TRBV20-1 to TRBJ1-5; perhaps TRBD1 as D (5 bases). V lost 3 bases and J lost 0, with 15 bases in between. Germline CDR1 is DFQATT and CDR2 is SNEGSKA (reference sequence). The CDR3 is 16 residues long. The chain's CDR3 is CSASHRRKNSNQPQHF. The DNA for the CDR3 is TGCAGTGCTAGTCACAGGAGAAAAAATAGCAATCAGCCCCAGCATTTT.

The J gene is TRBJ1-1, the V gene TRBV6-2 or TRBV6-3, with unresolved D. Trimming pared 6 bases from V and 5 bases from J, leaving 16 bases between. The germline V gene encodes CDR1 MNHEY and CDR2 SVGEGT. CDR3 length: 14 amino acids. The CDR3 region is CASSRAGSETEAFF. The DNA of the CDR3 is TGTGCCAGCAGCCGAGCGGGGTCGGAAACTGAAGCTTTCTTT.

There are a few counts of this clone. DNA of the CDR3: TGTGCCAGCAGAGACCGACTAGCGGGGGCCTACGAGCAGTACTTC. It specifies CASRDRLAGAYEQYF. The chain recombines TRBV2 with TRBJ2-7, with 12 bases matching TRBD2. This CDR3 is built from 15 residues. V gave up 6 bases and J gave up 2 bases; unmatched junction bases: 5. Germline V gene data show CDR1 as SNHLY and CDR2 as FYNNEI.

The genes are TRBV9 and TRBJ2-4, with a weak D call TRBD2 (6 bases). The germline CDR1 and CDR2 sequences are SGDLS and YYNGEE. V was trimmed by 3 bases and J by 4 bases, leaving 8 bases between them. This CDR3 region has 13 residues. The CDR3 region has the DNA TGTGCCAGCAGCGACGGGGGAAAAAACATTCAGTACTTC. Protein product: CASSDGGKNIQYF.

This chain joins TRBV5-5 and TRBJ2-2, with D possibly matching TRBD1 (6 bases). V dropped 4 bases and J dropped 2 bases, with 12 bases sitting between them. Per the germline V gene, CDR1 is SGHKS and CDR2 is YYEKEE (reference sequence). The CDR3 consists of 15 residues. The CDR3 spells CASSVRDTNTGELFF. CDR3 nucleotide sequence: TGTGCCAGCAGCGTCCGGGACACTAACACCGGGGAGCTGTTTTTT.

The chain joins TRBV19 to TRBJ2-2; TRBD1 aligns across 10 bases. This CDR3 contains 12 residues. CDR1 and CDR2 from the germline V gene are LNHDA and SQIVND (reference sequence). DNA of the CDR3: TGTGCTACGGGACAGGGGACCGGGGAGCTGTTTTTT. This codes for CATGQGTGELFF.

About this clone itself: The junction and the germline gene differ at one end; a read error may be behind it. The genes are TRBV7-7 and TRBJ2-3; 8 nucleotides line up with TRBD2. The CDR3 has 15 residues. Germline values: CDR1 SSHAT, CDR2 FNYEAQ (reference sequence). This CDR3 is CASSSESGGDDTQYF. In DNA form, the CDR3 reads TGTGCTAGCAGCTCGGAAAGCGGGGGTGACGATACGCAGTATTTT.

This rearrangement joins TRBV5-8 to TRBJ1-5; 7 bases fit TRBD1. The CDR3 sequence is 13 residues long. V trimming: 2 bases; J trimming: 9 bases; junction bases outside the gene matches: 5. CDR1 is SGHTS, CDR2 YDEGEE, per germline. Here the CDR3 reads CASSFPHRGPQHF. CDR3 sequence (DNA): TGTGCCAGCAGCTTTCCACACAGGGGGCCCCAGCATTTT.

V usage is TRBV2 and J usage is TRBJ1-5, with 11 bases that match TRBD1. This CDR3 contains 17 residues. CDR1 is SNHLY and CDR2 is FYNNEI in the germline V gene. Losses at the gene ends were 3 bases for V and 6 bases for J; bases not matched to a gene: 10. CDR3 residues: CASSDSGTGGMGQPQHF. CDR3 bases: TGTGCCAGCAGTGATTCAGGGACAGGGGGAATGGGTCAGCCCCAGCATTTT.

The rearrangement uses TRBV6-2 or TRBV6-3 and TRBJ1-4, with 7 bases identical to TRBD1. There are 16 residues in the CDR3. Germline V gene data show CDR1 as MNHEY and CDR2 as SVGEGT. V lost 6 bases and J lost 5; bases outside the gene matches: 12. The CDR3 sequence is CASSPLGTALNEKLFF. The DNA of the CDR3 is TGTGCCAGCAGCCCACTCGGGACAGCACTGAATGAAAAACTGTTTTTT.

This clone was detected only once. The chain recombines TRBV30 with TRBJ1-4, with D unclear. CDR3 size: 16 residues. Trimming stripped 0 bases from V and 6 bases from J, with 17 bases between. Per the germline V gene, CDR1 is GTSNPN and CDR2 is SVGIG (reference sequence). In DNA, the CDR3 is TGTGCCTGGAGTGTACCGGGTGAGATAAGGCATGAAAAACTGTTTTTT. Protein product: CAWSVPGEIRHEKLFF.

As concerns this clone: Germline is not matched at one junction end, which may reflect a read error. The V gene is TRBV5-6, the J gene TRBJ1-1; 9 bases line up with TRBD1. Germline V gene lookup returns CDR1 SGHDT and CDR2 YYEEEE. The CDR3 extends over 14 amino acids. CDR3 in amino acids: CASRLGQGQGGAFF. Here the CDR3 DNA reads TGTGCCAGCAGGTTGGGACAGGGTCAAGGTGGAGCTTTCTTT.